The 8 T cell receptor beta chains in this list originate from one sample, sequenced in a study of T cells in Graves' hyperthyroidism and ophthalmopathy. RNA transcripts were the template for amplifying TCR beta CDR3 regions. With the HTBI primer set, the TCR CDR3 went through a first round of RT-PCR. Each CDR3 protein is one row after TCRdb ran MiXCR on the multiplex PCR reads. There are around 350,000 distinct CDR3 sequences in the sample; over 15% occur only once, and 3% to 4.5% lies in the top ten. The sample taken for sequencing was blood. The receptors were sampled from a woman younger than 35 with Graves' hyperthyroidism.

This clonotype showed up just a few times. V is TRBV29-1 and J is TRBJ2-5; a weak D match, TRBD2 (6 bases). CDR3 size: 12 residues. V was pared by 7 bases and J by 2 bases, with 11 bases between. Germline V gene sequence: CDR1 SQVTM, CDR2 ANQGSEA. This CDR3 is CSAAGIQETQYF. CDR3 coding DNA: TGCAGCGCGGCGGGGATTCAAGAGACCCAGTACTTC.

This clonotype has a count of ten or more. The V call is TRBV6-1, the J call TRBJ2-7; 11 bases align to TRBD2. Germline CDR1 MNHNS, CDR2 SASEGT. This CDR3 comprises 16 residues. V trimming: 1 base; J trimming: 0 bases; junction bases outside the gene matches: 2. The chain's CDR3 is CASSEDGTSGSYEQYF. Here the CDR3 DNA reads TGTGCCAGCAGTGAAGACGGGACTAGCGGCTCCTACGAGCAGTACTTC.

This clonotype was observed at least ten times. This sequence joins TRBV15 and TRBJ2-2; D unclear. The length of the CDR3 is 16 residues. Trimming left V 5 bases short and J 4 bases short, with 17 bases between. Germline V gene sequence: CDR1 LNHNV, CDR2 YYDKDF (reference sequence). DNA for the CDR3: TGTGCCACCAGCCACCTCCCTACGGTGGGCACCGGGGAGCTGTTTTTT. Encoded protein: CATSHLPTVGTGELFF. Full variable domain (outside the CDR3, taken from reference TRBV15 and TRBJ2-2): DAMVIQNPRYQVTQFGKPVTLSCSQTLNHNVMYWYQQKSSQAPKLLFHYYDKDFNNEADTPDNFQSRRPNTSFCFLDIRSPGLGDTAMYLCATSHLPTVGTGELFFGEGSRLTVL.

This clonotype was counted ten times or more. The V call is TRBV11-1, the J call TRBJ2-2; the D is unclear. Germline V gene data show CDR1 as SGHAT and CDR2 as FQDESV (reference sequence). The CDR3 has 17 residues. V was trimmed by 5 bases and J by 5 bases, leaving 21 bases between them. The CDR3 DNA follows: TGTGCCAGCAGCCCCCTCCCAGTGGTTTTCTTAACCGGGGAGCTGTTTTTT. It yields the protein CASSPLPVVFLTGELFF.

This clonotype was recorded many times. The gene calls are TRBV6-1 and TRBJ1-5; 7 bases line up with TRBD1. The CDR3 is 15 amino acids. V trimming: 8 bases; J trimming: 3 bases; junction bases outside the gene matches: 10. The V gene's germline CDR1 is MNHNS and CDR2 SASEGT. CDR3 sequence reads: CASSERDRPNQPQHF. The CDR3 bases are TGTGCCAGCTCCGAAAGGGACAGACCCAATCAGCCCCAGCATTTT.

The J gene is TRBJ1-1, the V gene TRBV19; the D is unclear. The V gene lost 8 bases and the J gene lost 5 bases, with 9 bases spanning the gap. The V gene's germline CDR1 is LNHDA and CDR2 SQIVND (reference sequence). The CDR3 sequence is 11 residues long. The CDR3 region has the DNA TGTGCCAGTGGGGTGCGAACTGAAGCTTTCTTT. It yields the protein CASGVRTEAFF.

This clonotype has at least ten counts. This chain links TRBV30 with TRBJ1-2, with D unresolved. Germline lookup yields CDR1 GTSNPN and CDR2 SVGIG (reference sequence). This CDR3 contains 12 residues. Between the trimmed V and J ends, which lost 3 bases and 1 base, there was a span of 6 bases. The CDR3 loop reads CAWSLDNYGYTF. DNA for the CDR3: TGTGCCTGGAGCCTGGATAACTATGGCTACACCTTC.

This clonotype was counted many times. The chain uses TRBV18 and TRBJ2-7; the D is unclear. Germline V gene data show CDR1 as KGHSH and CDR2 as LQKENI. V gave up 3 bases and J gave up 4 bases, with 13 bases separating them. The length of the CDR3 is 14 residues. CDR3 sequence reads: CASSPPSPSYEQYF. The CDR3 DNA is TGTGCCAGCTCACCTCCGTCCCCCTCATACGAGCAGTACTTC.